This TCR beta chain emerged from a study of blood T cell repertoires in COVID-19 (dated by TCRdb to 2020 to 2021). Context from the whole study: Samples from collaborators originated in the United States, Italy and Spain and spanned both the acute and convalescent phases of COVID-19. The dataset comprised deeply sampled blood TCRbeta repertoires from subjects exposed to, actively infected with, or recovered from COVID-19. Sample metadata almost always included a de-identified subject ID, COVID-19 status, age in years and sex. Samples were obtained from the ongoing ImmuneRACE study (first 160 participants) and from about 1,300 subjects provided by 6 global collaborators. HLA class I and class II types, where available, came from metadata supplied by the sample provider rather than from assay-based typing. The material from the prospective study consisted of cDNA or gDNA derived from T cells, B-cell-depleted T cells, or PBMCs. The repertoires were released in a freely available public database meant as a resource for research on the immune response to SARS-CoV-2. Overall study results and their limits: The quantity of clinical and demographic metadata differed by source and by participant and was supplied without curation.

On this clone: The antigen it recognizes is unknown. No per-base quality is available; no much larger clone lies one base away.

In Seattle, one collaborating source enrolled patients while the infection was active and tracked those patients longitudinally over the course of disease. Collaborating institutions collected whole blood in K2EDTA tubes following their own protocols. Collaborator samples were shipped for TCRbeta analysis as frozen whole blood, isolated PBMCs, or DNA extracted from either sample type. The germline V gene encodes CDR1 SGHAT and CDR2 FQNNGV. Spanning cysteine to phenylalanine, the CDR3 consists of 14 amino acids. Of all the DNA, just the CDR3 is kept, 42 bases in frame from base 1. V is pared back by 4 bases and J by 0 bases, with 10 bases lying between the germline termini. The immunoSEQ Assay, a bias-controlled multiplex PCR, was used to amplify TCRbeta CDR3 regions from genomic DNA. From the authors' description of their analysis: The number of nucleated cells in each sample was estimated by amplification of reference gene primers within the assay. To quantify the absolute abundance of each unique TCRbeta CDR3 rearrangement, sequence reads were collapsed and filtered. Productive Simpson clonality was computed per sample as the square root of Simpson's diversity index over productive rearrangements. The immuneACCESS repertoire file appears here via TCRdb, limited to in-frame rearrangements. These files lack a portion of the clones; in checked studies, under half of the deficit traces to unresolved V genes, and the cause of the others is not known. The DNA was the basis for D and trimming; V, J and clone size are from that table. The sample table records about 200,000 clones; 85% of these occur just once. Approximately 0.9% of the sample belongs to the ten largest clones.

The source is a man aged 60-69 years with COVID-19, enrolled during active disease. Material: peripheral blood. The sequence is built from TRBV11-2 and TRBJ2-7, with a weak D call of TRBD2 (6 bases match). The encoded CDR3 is CASSWGLSSYEQYF. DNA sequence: TGTGCCAGCAGCTGGGGACTGAGCTCCTACGAGCAGTACTTC.